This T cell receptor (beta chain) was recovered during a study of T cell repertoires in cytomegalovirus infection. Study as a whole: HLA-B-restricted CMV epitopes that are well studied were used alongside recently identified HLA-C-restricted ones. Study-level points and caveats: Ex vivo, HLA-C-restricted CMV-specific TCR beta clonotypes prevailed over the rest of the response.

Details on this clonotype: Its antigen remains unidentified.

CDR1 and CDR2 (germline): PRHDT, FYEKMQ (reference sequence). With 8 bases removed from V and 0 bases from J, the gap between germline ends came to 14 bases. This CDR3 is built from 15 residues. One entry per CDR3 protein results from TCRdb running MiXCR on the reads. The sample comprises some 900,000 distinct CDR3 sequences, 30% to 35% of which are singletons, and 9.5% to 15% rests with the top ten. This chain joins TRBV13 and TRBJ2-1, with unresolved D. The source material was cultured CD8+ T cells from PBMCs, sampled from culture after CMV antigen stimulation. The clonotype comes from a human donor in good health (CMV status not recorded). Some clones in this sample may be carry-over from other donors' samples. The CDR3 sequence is CASRADRDSYNEQFF. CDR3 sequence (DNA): TGTGCCAGCCGCGCAGACCGAGACTCCTACAATGAGCAGTTCTTC.